A single sample is the source of the 27 T cell receptor beta chains below, sequenced in a study of T cell clonality in common variable immunodeficiency. General observations from the study: Reportedly, TCR beta sequences from common variable immunodeficiency showed fewer deletions and N-nucleotide insertions.

Profiling relied on immunoSEQ multiplex PCR, and the TCRdb table lists in-frame clones only, not all of them. This sample carries some 14,000 clones, none of them present only once. Which antigens these TCRs recognize remains unknown. The material sequenced was peripheral blood mononuclear cells. These receptors were collected from a human donor with common variable immunodeficiency.

On this clone itself: The read halts 3 residues ahead of the CDR3 end, with the missing end drawn from the germline J gene. This rearrangement joins TRBV7-3 to TRBJ2-2; TRBD1 matches at 8 bases. This CDR3 comprises 15 residues. CDR1 SGHTA and CDR2 FQGTGA come from the germline V gene. V lost 5 bases, J lost 6 bases, and 8 bases stayed unmatched. CDR3 bases read: TGTGCCAGCAGCAAGACAGGGGCGCTGGCCGGGGAG. Its protein product is CASSKTGALAGE. The entire CDR3 reads CASSKTGALAGELFF.

On this clone: Read sequence stops 3 residues before the CDR3 end, and the germline J gene provides the missing end. The J gene is TRBJ2-1, the V gene TRBV18, with 10 bases lining up with TRBD1. The CDR3 has 14 residues. The germline gives CDR1 KGHSH, CDR2 LQKENI. The trim removed 3 bases at V and 4 bases at J, leaving 0 bases unmatched. The CDR3 region is CASSPGQGYNEQFF. The CDR3 DNA, read in part, is TGTGCCAGCTCACCGGGACAGGGGTACAATGAG.

By its share, this clone is medium-sized (0.01 to 0.1%). The read comes to an end 3 residues before the CDR3 does, leaving the germline J gene to fill in the end. The V and J genes are TRBV5-1 and TRBJ1-1; 8 positions agree with TRBD1. The V gene end was trimmed by 1 base and the J gene end by 4 bases; junction bases not matched to a gene: 6. Germline values: CDR1 SGHRS, CDR2 YFSETQ. This CDR3 has 15 amino acids. CDR3 bases read: TGCGCCAGCAGCTTGCAGGGGGCGGGGGCCACTGAA. Translated: CASSLQGAGATE. The whole CDR3 is CASSLQGAGATEAFF.

About this clone: The DNA ends 3 residues before the CDR3 does, and the rest of the CDR3 is filled in from the germline J gene. This chain joins TRBV7-9 and TRBJ2-2, with D possibly TRBD1 on 6 matching bases. The V end lost 2 bases, the J end lost 4 bases, and 11 bases lay between the germline ends. This CDR3 spans 15 amino acids. The V gene's germline CDR1 is SEHNR and CDR2 FQNEAQ (reference sequence). CDR3: CASSLTGISTGELFF. CDR3 DNA (partial): TGTGCCAGCAGCTTAACAGGGATTAGCACCGGGGAG.

Points on this clone: The read halts 3 residues ahead of the CDR3 end, with the missing end drawn from the germline J gene. The gene calls are TRBV7-2 and TRBJ2-1; weak D call: TRBD1 (6 bases). The germline CDR1 and CDR2 sequences are SGHTA and FQGNSA. Between the trimmed V and J ends, which lost 5 bases and 0 bases, there was a span of 11 bases. This CDR3 is 15 amino acids long. The CDR3 bases that were read are TGTGCCAGCAGCCCTACAGGGCCCTCCTACAATGAG. Protein sequence: CASSPTGPSYNE. Given in full, the CDR3 is CASSPTGPSYNEQFF.

Worth noting for this clone: Coverage ceases 3 residues before the CDR3 finishes, and the germline J gene fills in the end. The chain is built from TRBV19 and TRBJ2-6, with TRBD1 as a possible D gene (6 bases). Germline V lookup: CDR1 LNHDA, CDR2 SQIVND (reference sequence). The length of the CDR3 is 15 residues. V was cut by 3 bases and J by 4 bases, with 10 bases left in between. The CDR3: CASSMRGSGANVLTF. Incomplete CDR3 DNA: TGTGCCAGTAGTATGAGGGGGTCCGGGGCCAACGTC.

This clone was counted a few times. The CDR3 end falls 3 residues outside the read, so it is completed with the germline J gene. The chain links TRBV7-6 to TRBJ2-3, with D possibly matching TRBD1 (6 bases). The CDR3 is 15 amino acids. Trimming stripped 5 bases from V and 5 bases from J, with 17 bases between. The V gene's germline CDR1 is SGHVS and CDR2 FNYEAQ. The CDR3 loop reads CASSPGAAPGDTQYF. CDR3 DNA (partial): TGTGCCAGCAGCCCAGGGGCCGCACCTGGAGATACG.

This clone was detected only a few times. Read coverage stops 3 residues before the CDR3 terminus; the germline J gene supplies the remainder. This chain uses TRBV19 with TRBJ2-7; 7 nucleotides align to TRBD1. The germline CDR1 and CDR2 sequences are LNHDA and SQIVND (reference sequence). This CDR3 spans 14 amino acids. The J segment lost 2 bases and the V segment lost 5 bases, leaving 6 bases of the junction unmatched. CDR3 bases read: TGTGCCAGTAGTCAACAGGGGTCGACCTACGAG. Translation gives CASSQQGSTYE. In full, the CDR3 is CASSQQGSTYEQYF.

As for this clone: Read data end 3 residues before the CDR3 end; the end is taken from the germline J gene. This chain uses TRBV19 with TRBJ2-3, with D tentatively TRBD1 (6 bases). This CDR3 contains 14 residues. The germline CDR1 and CDR2 sequences are LNHDA and SQIVND (reference sequence). V was trimmed by 5 bases and J by 4 bases, leaving 13 bases between them. CDR3 bases read: TGTGCCAGTAGTCTCATGGGGGCGTCAGATACG. Amino acids: CASSLMGASDT. The CDR3 reads in full as CASSLMGASDTQYF. Full variable domain (missing parts from reference TRBV19 and TRBJ2-3): DGGITQSPKYLFRKEGQNVTLSCEQNLNHDAMYWYRQDPGQGLRLIYYSQIVNDFQKGDIAEGYSVSREKKESFPLTVTSAQKNPTAFYLCASSLMGASDTQYFGPGTRLTVL.

This clone appeared a few times. The read comes to an end 3 residues before the CDR3 does, leaving the germline J gene to fill in the end. This chain connects TRBV7-9 to TRBJ1-5; D is perhaps TRBD1 (6 bases). Trimming pared 5 bases from V and 1 base from J, leaving 12 bases between. The CDR3 runs 15 residues. Germline CDR1 and CDR2: SEHNR and FQNEAQ (reference sequence). CDR3 DNA, as far as it was read: TGTGCCAGCAGCCCCTCGGGGGGCAGCAATCAGCCC. This codes for CASSPSGGSNQP. The full-length CDR3 reads as CASSPSGGSNQPQHF. The full variable domain, with the rest looked up from reference TRBV7-9 and TRBJ1-5, is DTGVSQNPRHKITKRGQNVTFRCDPISEHNRLYWYRQTLGQGPEFLTYFQNEAQLEKSRLLSDRFSAERPKGSFSTLEIQRTEQGDSAMYLCASSPSGGSNQPQHFGDGTRLSIL.

This clone has a handful of counts. A read error may produce the germline difference seen at one junction end. The read halts 3 residues ahead of the CDR3 end, with the missing end drawn from the germline J gene. The genes are TRBV7-7 and TRBJ2-4, with 10 bases aligning to TRBD2. The CDR3 totals 16 residues. From germline, CDR1 is SSHAT and CDR2 FNYEAQ (reference sequence). CDR3 DNA, as far as it was read: TGTGCTAGCAGCCTGAGACTAGCGGGCGCCCAAGAGACT. This encodes CASSLRLAGAQET. The full CDR3 is CASSLRLAGAQETQYF.

Turning to this clone: The read ends 3 residues shy of where the CDR3 ends; the end is completed using the germline J gene. The rearrangement uses TRBV7-3 and TRBJ2-3; no reliable D call. Trimming removed 2 bases at V and 1 base at J, with 10 bases between. Germline assignment: CDR1 SGHTA and CDR2 FQGTGA. This CDR3 spans 15 amino acids. CDR3 bases read: TGTGCCAGCAGCTTAGACCCCCGGGGCACAGATACG. Its protein is CASSLDPRGTDT. The complete CDR3 sequence is CASSLDPRGTDTQYF.

A word on this clone: Read coverage stops 3 residues before the CDR3 terminus; the germline J gene supplies the remainder. The chain joins TRBV7-9 to TRBJ2-5; 7 bases are a match to TRBD1. V trimming: 5 bases; J trimming: 4 bases; junction bases outside the gene matches: 10. The CDR3 is 15 amino acids. The germline V gene encodes CDR1 SEHNR and CDR2 FQNEAQ (reference sequence). Partial CDR3 DNA: TGTGCCAGCAGCGACGGACAGGTTGGGAGAGAGACC. It translates to CASSDGQVGRET. The whole CDR3 is CASSDGQVGRETQYF.

Comment on this clone: Coverage ceases 3 residues before the CDR3 finishes, and the germline J gene fills in the end. V gene TRBV7-9 combines with J gene TRBJ2-3; 8 bases line up with TRBD2. Germline CDR1 reads SEHNR; CDR2 reads FQNEAQ (reference sequence). Trimming cost V 5 bases and J 3 bases; bases outside gene matches: 7. The CDR3 consists of 15 residues. The CDR3 spells CASSLRGGLTDTQYF. CDR3 bases read: TGTGCCAGCAGCCTTCGGGGGGGCTTAACAGATACG.

This clone is labeled as medium-sized (0.01 to 0.1%). The CDR3 end lies 3 residues beyond the end of the read and is filled in from the germline J gene. This chain uses TRBV27 with TRBJ1-1; 7 nucleotides agree with TRBD1. Germline CDR1 and CDR2: MNHEY and SMNVEV (reference sequence). The CDR3 has 15 residues. J lost 3 bases, V lost 4 bases, and 8 bases had no gene match. The CDR3 spells CASSSKTGVDTEAFF. CDR3 DNA (partial): TGTGCCAGCAGTTCCAAAACAGGGGTCGACACTGAA.

In this sample, this clone turned up a few times. The read ends 3 residues early relative to the CDR3; the germline J gene fills the gap. This chain links TRBV7-3 with TRBJ1-6; 10 positions match TRBD1. This CDR3 is 15 amino acids long. Losses at the gene ends were 5 bases for V and 8 bases for J; bases not matched to a gene: 6. Germline CDR1 reads SGHTA; CDR2 reads FQGTGA. The CDR3 bases that were read are TGTGCCAGCAGCAAATTCGGGACAGGGGATTCACCC. As protein: CASSKFGTGDSP. The entire CDR3 reads CASSKFGTGDSPLHF.

With respect to this clone: The read ends 3 residues shy of where the CDR3 ends; the end is completed using the germline J gene. The V and J genes are TRBV10-2 and TRBJ2-3, with 10 bases aligning to TRBD2. V lost 4 bases to trimming and J lost 4 bases; unmatched junction nucleotides: 14. The CDR3 length is 18 residues. Germline V gene sequence: CDR1 WSHSY, CDR2 SAAADI. CDR3 residues: CASSVPSGRLMAADTQYF. CDR3 DNA (partial): TGCGCCAGCAGTGTTCCTAGCGGGAGATTAATGGCCGCAGATACG.

This clone has a handful of counts. The read finishes 3 residues shy of the CDR3 end, and the germline J gene is used to complete it. The rearrangement uses TRBV29-1 and TRBJ2-5; TRBD1 aligns across 8 bases. The CDR3 sequence is 12 residues long. Germline loops: CDR1 SQVTM, CDR2 ANQGSEA. Trimming at V came to 7 bases and at J to 5 bases, leaving 6 bases not matched to a gene. The CDR3 protein is CSGRPGGETQYF. The sequenced part of the CDR3 DNA is TGCAGCGGACGACCAGGGGGCGAGACC.

This clone turned up a few times. With the read ending 3 residues before the CDR3 end, the germline J gene is used to fill in that end. The chain combines TRBV7-9 with TRBJ1-2; D may be TRBD1 (6 bases). The germline V and J ends were trimmed by 5 bases and 3 bases, with 10 bases remaining between them. Germline CDR1 SEHNR, CDR2 FQNEAQ (reference sequence). CDR3 length equals 13 residues. CDR3 amino acids: CASSPWTDYGYTF. Partial CDR3 DNA: TGTGCCAGCAGCCCTTGGACAGACTATGGC.

Many counts were recorded for this clone. The CDR3 is cut off 3 residues early in the read; its end comes from the germline J gene. V usage is TRBV5-1 and J usage is TRBJ2-3; no clear D. Germline lookup yields CDR1 SGHRS and CDR2 YFSETQ. Trimming cost V 4 bases and J 3 bases, with 6 bases left between them. The CDR3 length is 12 residues. CDR3: CASSAQTDTQYF. CDR3 DNA, as far as it was read: TGCGCCAGCAGCGCCCAGACAGATACG.

This clone was counted between two and nine times. One end of the junction is discordant with germline, which a read error may explain. The read falls 3 residues short of the CDR3 end, and the missing part is taken from the germline J gene. This chain connects TRBV7-9 to TRBJ2-1, with TRBD2 matching over 10 bases. In germline, CDR1 is SEHNR, CDR2 FQNEAQ (reference sequence). The CDR3 is 14 amino acids. This CDR3 reads CASSVAGGYNEQFF. CDR3 bases read: TGTGCCAGCAGCGTAGCGGGGGGATACAATGAG.

In its sample, this clone was seen many times. Read coverage stops 3 residues before the CDR3 terminus; the germline J gene supplies the remainder. The chain couples TRBV5-4 to TRBJ1-2; 8 bases align to TRBD1. Trimming at V came to 3 bases and at J to 4 bases, leaving 5 bases not matched to a gene. The CDR3 totals 14 residues. Per the germline V gene, CDR1 is SGHNT and CDR2 is YYREEE (reference sequence). The sequenced part of the CDR3 DNA is TGTGCCAGCAGCTCATGGACAGGGACCTATGGC. It encodes CASSSWTGTYG. The CDR3, in full, reads CASSSWTGTYGYTF.

This clone was observed a few times. Other nucleotide sequences in the sample specify the same CDR3. The CDR3 sequence: CASSLGDAGDSPLHF. The covered CDR3 bases are TGTGCCAGCAGCTTAGGGGACGCAGGGGATTCACCC. The rearrangement joins TRBV7-6 to TRBJ1-6; D might be TRBD1 (6 bases). The CDR3 end lies 3 residues beyond the end of the read and is filled in from the germline J gene. V dropped 1 base and J dropped 8 bases, with 12 bases sitting between them. This CDR3 region has 15 residues. Germline V gene data show CDR1 as SGHVS and CDR2 as FNYEAQ.

To note about this clone: The read comes to an end 3 residues before the CDR3 does, leaving the germline J gene to fill in the end. The rearrangement links TRBV7-9 to TRBJ2-1; D ambiguous. Germline loops: CDR1 SEHNR, CDR2 FQNEAQ (reference sequence). The V and J ends lost 0 bases and 4 bases respectively, with 10 bases between them. The CDR3 has 15 residues. The CDR3 loop is CASSLALVLYNEQFF. The CDR3 bases that were read are TGTGCCAGCAGCTTAGCTCTCGTACTTTACAATGAG.

This clone was counted only a few times. The CDR3 end lies 3 residues beyond the end of the read and is filled in from the germline J gene. The V gene is TRBV18, the J gene TRBJ2-1; 8 bases agree with TRBD2. V lost 3 bases to trimming and J lost 3 bases; unmatched junction nucleotides: 10. Per the germline V gene, CDR1 is KGHSH and CDR2 is LQKENI. The CDR3 has 17 residues. CDR3 DNA, as far as it was read: TGTGCCAGCTCACCGGTCGCGGGGGGACTTAACTACAATGAG. Protein: CASSPVAGGLNYNE. From start to end, the CDR3 is CASSPVAGGLNYNEQFF.

Concerning this clone itself: From the germline J gene comes the end of the CDR3, since the read stops 3 residues before it. The V call is TRBV6-4, the J call TRBJ2-7; TRBD2 is a possible D gene (6 bases). Trimming left V 10 bases short and J 1 base short, with 14 bases between. This CDR3 has 13 amino acids. The germline gives CDR1 MRHNA, CDR2 SNTAGT. Partial CDR3 DNA: TGTGCCACCCACCTAGCGCAATCCTACGAG. It specifies CATHLAQSYE. The entire CDR3 is CATHLAQSYEQYF.

This clone has a handful of counts. The read falls 3 residues short of the CDR3 end, and the missing part is taken from the germline J gene. The gene calls are TRBV20-1 and TRBJ2-3; weak D call: TRBD2 (6 bases). In germline, CDR1 is DFQATT, CDR2 SNEGSKA (reference sequence). V dropped 1 base and J dropped 0 bases, with 11 bases sitting between them. This CDR3 has 15 residues. Partial CDR3 DNA: TGCAGTGCTAGAGGCCCGGGGACTAGCACAGATACG. Translated, it gives CSARGPGTSTDT. From start to end, the CDR3 is CSARGPGTSTDTQYF.